A selection of T cell receptor beta chains follows, all from one sample in a study of T cell changes during pregnancy in multiple sclerosis. This table comes from immunoSEQ multiplex PCR, and its TCRdb copy is limited to in-frame clones, with some not included. Counted here are about 32,000 clones, 89% occurring once; the ten biggest clones make up 10%. The sequencing used CD8+ T cells from peripheral blood mononuclear cells, collected in the second trimester of pregnancy. All receptors come from a female donor with multiple sclerosis, enrolled in a pregnancy study. Both conserved end residues are part of each CDR3. A D gene is named only where the DNA matches it firmly. Expanded clones are given a class, and other clones once, few, many or no size at all.

. | TRBJ2-3 | TRBV11-2 | . | 15 | TGTGCCAGCAGCTTAGTGGGCAGGGTTACAGATACGCAGTATTTT | CASSLVGRVTDTQYF
. | TRBJ2-2 | TRBV20-1 | . | 11 | TGCAGTGCCTTCAGGGGCGGGGAGCTGTTTTTT | CSAFRGGELFF
. | TRBJ2-5 | TRBV6-5 | . | 14 | TGTGCCAGCAGTACCCCAGGGTTCCCAGAGACCCAGTACTTC | CASSTPGFPETQYF
TRBD1 | TRBJ2-1 | TRBV30 | . | 14 | TGTGCCTGGAGTATGGGACAGGGGAGTGATGAGCAGTTCTTC | CAWSMGQGSDEQFF
. | TRBJ1-5 | TRBV19 | . | 13 | TGTGCCACCGCCCAAGCCTCGAATCAGCCCCAGCATTTT | CATAQASNQPQHF
. | TRBJ2-2 | TRBV7-6 | . | 16 | TGTGCCAGCAGCTTAGAGACAGCCAGAGGCACCGGGGAGCTGTTTTTT | CASSLETARGTGELFF
. | TRBJ2-7 | TRBV5-1 | . | 11 | TGCGCCAGCAGCGGCTCGGGCGAGCAGTACTTC | CASSGSGEQYF
. | TRBJ2-1 | TRBV29-1 | . | 11 | TGCAGCGTCCCTAGCAGCAATGAGCAGTTCTTC | CSVPSSNEQFF
. | TRBJ2-7 | TRBV4-1 | once | 14 | TGCGCCAGCAGCCAAGGGGTACTATCCTACGAGCAGTACTTC | CASSQGVLSYEQYF
TRBD2 | TRBJ2-3 | TRBV6-5 | . | 16 | TGTGCCAGCAGTTTGGGACTAGCGGGGAGGACAGATACGCAGTATTTT | CASSLGLAGRTDTQYF
TRBD2 | TRBJ2-7 | TRBV9 | . | 14 | TGTGCCAGCAGCGTCGGACTAGCCCCCTACGAGCAGTACTTC | CASSVGLAPYEQYF
TRBD2 | TRBJ2-3 | TRBV7-9 | . | 14 | TGTGCCAGCAGCTTAGGAGCGGGGCCAGATACGCAGTATTTT | CASSLGAGPDTQYF
TRBD2 | TRBJ2-7 | TRBV2 | . | 15 | TGTGCCAGCAGGGCCGGGAGGGTGAACTCCTACGAGCAGTACTTC | CASRAGRVNSYEQYF
TRBD1 | TRBJ2-1 | TRBV7-6 | once | 14 | TGTGCCAGCAGCTTCGGGACAGGCGGAAATGAGCAGTTCTTC | CASSFGTGGNEQFF
. | TRBJ2-7 | TRBV5-1 | . | 14 | TGCGCCAGCAGCCCGGACTCCCGCAAGAACGAGCAGTACTTC | CASSPDSRKNEQYF
. | TRBJ2-4 | TRBV4-2 | . | 17 | TGTGCCAGCAGCCAAGATTCGGGGGGCGTAGGCAAAAACATTCAGTACTTC | CASSQDSGGVGKNIQYF
. | TRBJ2-3 | TRBV2 | . | 15 | TGTGCCAGCATCGGAGAGAAAATAAGCACAGATACGCAGTATTTT | CASIGEKISTDTQYF
TRBD1 | TRBJ1-2 | TRBV18 | . | 14 | TGTGCCAGCACGACAGGGGGTATTAACTATGGCTACACCTTC | CASTTGGINYGYTF
. | TRBJ2-1 | TRBV9 | . | 16 | TGTGCCAGCAGCGTGCCTGGCGGGGGCGTCTACAATGAGCAGTTCTTC | CASSVPGGGVYNEQFF
TRBD1 | TRBJ2-7 | TRBV27 | . | 15 | TGTGCCAGCAGTTTATGGGGACAGGGTACCTACGAGCAGTACTTC | CASSLWGQGTYEQYF
TRBD1 | TRBJ1-1 | TRBV7-9 | . | 15 | TGTGCCAGCAGTCGGACAGGGCTGGGGAACACTGAAGCTTTCTTT | CASSRTGLGNTEAFF
TRBD1 | TRBJ1-1 | TRBV27 | . | 15 | TGTGCCAGCAGTCGGGGGACAGGGGCGAACACTGAAGCTTTCTTT | CASSRGTGANTEAFF
. | TRBJ2-1 | TRBV4-1 | . | 15 | TGCGCCAGCAGCCATGCTCCGGGACTTCAAAATGAGCAGTTCTTC | CASSHAPGLQNEQFF
TRBD1 | TRBJ1-2 | TRBV13 | . | 14 | TGTGCCAGCACCCTAGGGACAGGGGGCGGTGGCTACACCTTC | CASTLGTGGGGYTF
. | TRBJ2-3 | TRBV9 | . | 17 | TGTGCCAGCAGCCAGGATACAGGGAGAGTTGGGACAGATACGCAGTATTTT | CASSQDTGRVGTDTQYF
. | TRBJ2-1 | TRBV6-5 | once | 12 | TGTGCCAGCACCGGAGGGTCGAATGAGCAGTTCTTC | CASTGGSNEQFF
. | TRBJ1-5 | TRBV30 | . | 15 | TGTGCCTGGAGTGTTAGGGGCGCGATTGGACAGCCCCAGCATTTT | CAWSVRGAIGQPQHF
TRBD1 | TRBJ1-5 | TRBV27 | . | 15 | TGTGCCAGCAGTTTGTCAGGGGGCGACAATCAGCCCCAGCATTTT | CASSLSGGDNQPQHF
TRBD2 | TRBJ2-1 | TRBV7-9 | once | 13 | TGTGCCAGCAGCCCGAGCGGGAACAATGAGCAGTTCTTC | CASSPSGNNEQFF
TRBD1 | TRBJ2-1 | TRBV27 | . | 16 | TGTGCCAGCAGTTTAGAGGGACAGGGCTCCTACAATGAGCAGTTCTTC | CASSLEGQGSYNEQFF
. | TRBJ1-5 | TRBV9 | . | 14 | TGTGCCAGCAGCCCCCAGGGGATCGATCAGCCCCAGCATTTT | CASSPQGIDQPQHF
TRBD1 | TRBJ1-1 | TRBV2 | . | 13 | TGTGCCAGCTTGGGACAGGCAGCCCCTGAAGCTTTCTTT | CASLGQAAPEAFF
TRBD1 | TRBJ1-3 | TRBV28 | . | 18 | TGTGCCAGCAGCCCCCGAACAACAGGGGCCCTTTTAGGAAACACCATATATTTT | CASSPRTTGALLGNTIYF
. | TRBJ2-2 | TRBV14 | . | 15 | TGTGCCAGCAGCCATTGGGACATGAACACCGGGGAGCTGTTTTTT | CASSHWDMNTGELFF
. | TRBJ2-7 | TRBV6-1 | . | 12 | TGTGCCAGCAGTGAACCTACGGACGAGCAGTACTTC | CASSEPTDEQYF
TRBD1 | TRBJ1-2 | TRBV5-6 | . | 17 | TGTGCCAGCAGCTTGGCCAACAGGGGTGGGGGTAACTATGGCTACACCTTC | CASSLANRGGGNYGYTF
. | TRBJ1-4 | TRBV4-2 | . | 16 | TGTGCCAGCAGCCAAGAAGGGAGTGGTTACGGTGAAAAACTGTTTTTT | CASSQEGSGYGEKLFF
. | TRBJ1-1 | TRBV9 | few | 12 | TGTGCCAGCAGCGTAGGGGGGGCTGAAGCTTTCTTT | CASSVGGAEAFF
. | TRBJ2-5 | TRBV6-5 | . | 13 | TGTGCCAGCAGCCAACGGGACAAAGAGACCCAGTACTTC | CASSQRDKETQYF
. | TRBJ2-7 | TRBV9 | once | 16 | TGTGCCAGCAGCGTAGCTAACCAGGTCCCTTCCTACGAGCAGTACTTC | CASSVANQVPSYEQYF
. | TRBJ2-3 | TRBV11-2 | . | 16 | TGTGCCAGCAGCCTCAGGCCCGATTATGGGCCAGATACGCAGTATTTT | CASSLRPDYGPDTQYF
TRBD1 | TRBJ2-4 | TRBV10-3 | . | 17 | TGTGCCATCAGTGGTTGGGACAGAGATCTAGCCAAAAACATTCAGTACTTC | CAISGWDRDLAKNIQYF
TRBD1 | TRBJ1-5 | TRBV28 | . | 15 | TGTGCCAGCGACAGGGGGTTTCGTAGCAATCAGCCCCAGCATTTT | CASDRGFRSNQPQHF
TRBD1 | TRBJ1-2 | TRBV12-5 | . | 16 | TGTGCTAGTGGTTTGGTGGTGGACAGGGCCGGCTATGGCTACACCTTC | CASGLVVDRAGYGYTF
TRBD1 | TRBJ2-7 | TRBV11-2 | . | 14 | TGTGCCAGCAGCTTGTGGACAGGGGATTACGAGCAGTACTTC | CASSLWTGDYEQYF
TRBD2 | TRBJ2-3 | TRBV6-5 | . | 15 | TGTGCCAGCAGTTACGAAAGCGGGGGGGCGGATACGCAGTATTTT | CASSYESGGADTQYF
. | TRBJ2-7 | TRBV5-1 | . | 15 | TGCGCCAGCAGCTTGGCCAGTGGGCTAGCAAACGAGCAGTACTTC | CASSLASGLANEQYF
TRBD2 | TRBJ2-4 | TRBV4-1 | . | 18 | TGCGCCAGCAGCGCACGACCGGGACTAGCGGGGTTAGAAAACATTCAGTACTTC | CASSARPGLAGLENIQYF
TRBD2 | TRBJ2-2 | TRBV7-6 | . | 17 | TGTGCCAGCAGCTCGGGACTAGCGGGGGGCAAAGCCGGGGAGCTGTTTTTT | CASSSGLAGGKAGELFF
. | TRBJ2-7 | TRBV5-6 | . | 15 | TGTGCCAGCAGCTTGGTTCGGACAGTAGTCCACGAGCAGTACTTC | CASSLVRTVVHEQYF
. | TRBJ1-4 | TRBV6-5 | few | 16 | TGTGCCAGCAGTTACTCCGGAGGGCTAGAGGGGGAAAAACTGTTTTTT | CASSYSGGLEGEKLFF